A selection of T cell receptor beta chains follows, all from one sample in a study of CD8 T cells in ankylosing spondylitis. Each CDR3 protein gets one entry after TCRdb re-called the 5' RACE reads with MiXCR. The table lists roughly 440,000 distinct CDR3 sequences, roughly 17% of them singletons. Material: blood, either unsorted or a sorted T cell fraction (not recorded which). The receptors stem from a male donor with ankylosing spondylitis. Each CDR3 is given with its conserved first and last residue. The D gene is left open where the match is weak. Clone size appears in some rows only: once, few, many, or a class for an expanded clone.

CDR3 protein: CASSFGYYGYTF; CDR3 DNA: TGTGCCAGCAGTTTCGGCTACTATGGCTACACCTTC; J gene: TRBJ1-2; V gene: TRBV12-3/TRBV12-4; clone size: many; D gene: NA
CDR3 protein: CASSLLAGGYYEQYF; CDR3 DNA: TGCGCCAGCAGCTTGTTAGCGGGAGGGTACTACGAGCAGTACTTC; J gene: TRBJ2-7; V gene: TRBV5-1; clone size: NA; D gene: TRBD2
CDR3 protein: CASSHTPGQGKETQYF; CDR3 DNA: TGCGCCAGCAGCCACACACCGGGACAGGGAAAAGAGACCCAGTACTTC; J gene: TRBJ2-5; V gene: TRBV4-1; clone size: NA; D gene: TRBD1
CDR3 protein: CASSPVADTYNEQFF; CDR3 DNA: TGTGCCAGTAGTCCGGTTGCGGACACCTACAATGAGCAGTTCTTC; J gene: TRBJ2-1; V gene: TRBV19; clone size: NA; D gene: NA
CDR3 protein: CASSPDRGPYNEQFF; CDR3 DNA: TGTGCCAGCAGTCCTGACAGGGGGCCCTACAATGAGCAGTTCTTC; J gene: TRBJ2-1; V gene: TRBV12-3/TRBV12-4; clone size: many; D gene: TRBD1
CDR3 protein: CALAGDTDTQYF; CDR3 DNA: TGTGCCCTGGCGGGGGACACAGATACGCAGTATTTT; J gene: TRBJ2-3; V gene: TRBV2; clone size: few; D gene: TRBD2
CDR3 protein: CATRPAGGYGTGELFF; CDR3 DNA: TGTGCCACCCGACCGGCGGGAGGTTACGGCACCGGGGAGCTGTTTTTT; J gene: TRBJ2-2; V gene: TRBV12-3/TRBV12-4; clone size: NA; D gene: TRBD2
CDR3 protein: CASSLGDVAGGRNEQFF; CDR3 DNA: TGCGCCAGCAGCTTGGGGGATGTAGCGGGAGGTCGGAATGAGCAGTTCTTC; J gene: TRBJ2-1; V gene: TRBV5-1; clone size: NA; D gene: TRBD2
CDR3 protein: CASSPAGVKTNEKLFF; CDR3 DNA: TGTGCCAGCAGCCCCGCGGGGGTGAAAACTAATGAAAAACTGTTTTTT; J gene: TRBJ1-4; V gene: TRBV7-9; clone size: NA; D gene: NA
CDR3 protein: CASSEGGAGLDTQYF; CDR3 DNA: TGTGCCAGCAGTGAAGGAGGGGCAGGGTTAGATACGCAGTATTTT; J gene: TRBJ2-3; V gene: TRBV25-1; clone size: few; D gene: NA
CDR3 protein: CASSLGSWDTQYF; CDR3 DNA: TGTGCCAGCAGCTTAGGTTCGTGGGATACGCAGTATTTT; J gene: TRBJ2-3; V gene: TRBV7-2; clone size: many; D gene: NA
CDR3 protein: CASSFREFSYNEQFF; CDR3 DNA: TGTGCCAGCAGTTTCCGGGAATTCTCCTACAATGAGCAGTTCTTC; J gene: TRBJ2-1; V gene: TRBV12-3/TRBV12-4; clone size: NA; D gene: NA
CDR3 protein: CRGAGGDTEAFF; CDR3 DNA: TGCAGGGGGGCCGGTGGGGACACTGAAGCTTTCTTT; J gene: TRBJ1-1; V gene: TRBV20-1; clone size: NA; D gene: NA
CDR3 protein: CSARGESGEQFF; CDR3 DNA: TGCAGTGCTAGAGGGGAGTCCGGTGAGCAGTTCTTC; J gene: TRBJ2-1; V gene: TRBV20-1; clone size: NA; D gene: NA
CDR3 protein: CASSLKGNEQFF; CDR3 DNA: TGTGCCAGCAGCTTAAAGGGGAATGAGCAGTTCTTC; J gene: TRBJ2-1; V gene: TRBV7-2; clone size: many; D gene: NA
CDR3 protein: CASSLVALAGKEAQYF; CDR3 DNA: TGCGCCAGCAGCTTGGTAGCGCTAGCGGGAAAAGAGGCCCAGTACTTC; J gene: TRBJ2-5; V gene: TRBV5-1; clone size: NA; D gene: TRBD2
CDR3 protein: CASSQLAGEYNEQFF; CDR3 DNA: TGTGCCAGCAGCCAGCTAGCGGGGGAATACAATGAGCAGTTCTTC; J gene: TRBJ2-1; V gene: TRBV14; clone size: NA; D gene: TRBD2
CDR3 protein: CASSFGVGYEQYF; CDR3 DNA: TGTGCCAGCAGTTTCGGGGTGGGCTACGAGCAGTACTTC; J gene: TRBJ2-7; V gene: TRBV12-3/TRBV12-4; clone size: many; D gene: NA
CDR3 protein: CSVRRGSTYNEQFF; CDR3 DNA: TGCAGCGTTCGGCGGGGGAGTACCTACAATGAGCAGTTCTTC; J gene: TRBJ2-1; V gene: TRBV29-1; clone size: many; D gene: TRBD2
CDR3 protein: CSASAPGLAVDEQFF; CDR3 DNA: TGCAGTGCGTCGGCCCCGGGACTAGCGGTCGATGAGCAGTTCTTC; J gene: TRBJ2-1; V gene: TRBV20-1; clone size: NA; D gene: TRBD2
CDR3 protein: CASSPDRDRNEQFF; CDR3 DNA: TGTGCCAGCTCACCGGACAGGGACCGAAATGAGCAGTTCTTC; J gene: TRBJ2-1; V gene: TRBV18; clone size: NA; D gene: TRBD1
CDR3 protein: CASSPRLAGVNTQYF; CDR3 DNA: TGTGCCAGCAGCCCCCGACTAGCGGGAGTAAATACGCAGTATTTT; J gene: TRBJ2-3; V gene: TRBV4-2; clone size: many; D gene: TRBD2
CDR3 protein: CASSHGRGGGLINEQFF; CDR3 DNA: TGTGCCAGCAGCCATGGAAGGGGTGGCGGCCTAATAAATGAGCAGTTCTTC; J gene: TRBJ2-1; V gene: TRBV2; clone size: few; D gene: NA
CDR3 protein: CASSPPQGMNTEAFF; CDR3 DNA: TGTGCCAGCAGTCCCCCGCAGGGAATGAACACTGAAGCTTTCTTT; J gene: TRBJ1-1; V gene: TRBV12-3/TRBV12-4; clone size: few; D gene: NA
CDR3 protein: CASSWPTGGVDTQYF; CDR3 DNA: TGCGCCAGCAGCTGGCCGACAGGGGGTGTAGATACGCAGTATTTT; J gene: TRBJ2-3; V gene: TRBV5-1; clone size: NA; D gene: TRBD1
CDR3 protein: CAISEGGAVRGLAGQTQYF; CDR3 DNA: TGTGCCATCAGTGAGGGAGGTGCCGTCCGGGGACTAGCGGGACAGACCCAGTACTTC; J gene: TRBJ2-5; V gene: TRBV10-3; clone size: few; D gene: TRBD2
CDR3 protein: CASSYGGGSTEAFF; CDR3 DNA: TGTGCCAGCAGTTACGGGGGGGGGAGCACTGAAGCTTTCTTT; J gene: TRBJ1-1; V gene: TRBV12-3/TRBV12-4; clone size: many; D gene: NA
CDR3 protein: CASSDNYGYTF; CDR3 DNA: TGTGCCAGCAGCGATAACTATGGCTACACCTTC; J gene: TRBJ1-2; V gene: TRBV25-1; clone size: many; D gene: NA